These T cell receptor beta chains were read from a single sample in a study of blood T cell repertoires in COVID-19. The repertoire was sequenced with immunoSEQ multiplex PCR; TCRdb's copy has only in-frame clones and lacks some. The sample consists of about 150,000 clones, around four fifths of them appearing once. The sample comprised PBMCs or T cells enriched from blood (not recorded which). The origin of the receptors is a woman between 50 and 59 years old who had recovered from COVID-19. The CDR3 runs from the conserved cysteine through the conserved F or W. The order of the fields is J gene, D gene, V gene, clone size, CDR3 protein, CDR3 DNA. D genes are given only for firm matches. A clone size is listed for some rows: how often the clone was seen (once, few, many), or a class if it is expanded.

j_gene: TRBJ1-1; d_gene: -; v_gene: TRBV5-1; abundance: -; CDR3aa: CASSSKDMNTEAFF; CDR3nt: TGCGCCAGCAGCTCTAAGGACATGAACACTGAAGCTTTCTTT
j_gene: TRBJ2-3; d_gene: -; v_gene: TRBV30; abundance: -; CDR3aa: CASLGEGTDTQYF; CDR3nt: TGTGCCTCATTAGGTGAGGGCACAGATACGCAGTATTTT
j_gene: TRBJ1-3; d_gene: -; v_gene: TRBV10-3; abundance: -; CDR3aa: CAITPTGGSGNTIYF; CDR3nt: TGTGCCATCACACCCACGGGTGGGTCTGGAAACACCATATATTTT
j_gene: TRBJ1-1; d_gene: -; v_gene: TRBV10-3; abundance: few; CDR3aa: CAISAVHTVKTAKNTEAFF; CDR3nt: TGTGCCATCAGTGCCGTACATACTGTTAAGACAGCTAAGAACACTGAAGCTTTCTTT
j_gene: TRBJ1-1; d_gene: -; v_gene: TRBV9; abundance: -; CDR3aa: CASSTQGNTEAFF; CDR3nt: TGTGCCAGCAGCACTCAGGGGAACACTGAAGCTTTCTTT
j_gene: TRBJ2-3; d_gene: TRBD1; v_gene: TRBV2; abundance: -; CDR3aa: CATLQGATDTQYF; CDR3nt: TGTGCCACCCTACAGGGGGCAACAGATACGCAGTATTTT
j_gene: TRBJ1-1; d_gene: -; v_gene: TRBV5-1; abundance: -; CDR3aa: CASRVTTTTEAFF; CDR3nt: TGCGCCAGCAGGGTCACTACGACCACTGAAGCTTTCTTT
j_gene: TRBJ1-2; d_gene: -; v_gene: TRBV5-1; abundance: once; CDR3aa: CASSYDSLNYGYTF; CDR3nt: TGCGCCAGCAGTTATGACAGTTTAAACTATGGCTACACCTTC
j_gene: TRBJ2-3; d_gene: TRBD1; v_gene: TRBV30; abundance: -; CDR3aa: CAWRGKRTGETDTQYF; CDR3nt: TGTGCCTGGCGCGGAAAACGGACAGGGGAAACAGATACGCAGTATTTT
j_gene: TRBJ1-6; d_gene: -; v_gene: TRBV30; abundance: -; CDR3aa: CAWRPGALDNSPLHF; CDR3nt: TGTGCCTGGAGGCCGGGAGCTTTGGATAATTCACCCCTCCACTTT
j_gene: TRBJ1-1; d_gene: -; v_gene: TRBV29-1; abundance: -; CDR3aa: CSVDPQQGMNTEAFF; CDR3nt: TGCAGCGTTGATCCCCAGCAGGGCATGAACACTGAAGCTTTCTTT
j_gene: TRBJ1-5; d_gene: -; v_gene: TRBV2; abundance: -; CDR3aa: CASSEGRQSNQPQHF; CDR3nt: TGTGCCAGCAGTGAAGGGAGGCAGAGCAATCAGCCCCAGCATTTT
j_gene: TRBJ2-3; d_gene: TRBD2; v_gene: TRBV7-8; abundance: -; CDR3aa: CASSRASGGRGTDTQYF; CDR3nt: TGTGCCAGCAGCCGAGCTAGCGGGGGACGGGGCACAGATACGCAGTATTTT
j_gene: TRBJ2-7; d_gene: -; v_gene: TRBV14; abundance: medium-sized; CDR3aa: CASSQGLSVASYEQYF; CDR3nt: TGTGCCAGCAGCCAAGGCCTCTCGGTCGCCTCCTACGAGCAGTACTTC
j_gene: TRBJ1-5; d_gene: -; v_gene: TRBV2; abundance: -; CDR3aa: CASSQNRVYQPQHF; CDR3nt: TGTGCCAGCAGCCAAAACAGGGTGTACCAGCCCCAGCATTTT
j_gene: TRBJ2-3; d_gene: TRBD1; v_gene: TRBV19; abundance: -; CDR3aa: CASRRTGGVTDTQYF; CDR3nt: TGTGCCAGTAGGCGGACAGGGGGGGTCACAGATACGCAGTATTTT
j_gene: TRBJ2-3; d_gene: TRBD1; v_gene: TRBV6-2/TRBV6-3; abundance: -; CDR3aa: CASSYHDRESTDTQYF; CDR3nt: TGTGCCAGCAGTTACCACGACAGGGAAAGCACAGATACGCAGTATTTT
j_gene: TRBJ2-2; d_gene: TRBD1; v_gene: TRBV5-1; abundance: -; CDR3aa: CASSLQGSGELFF; CDR3nt: TGCGCCAGCAGTTTACAGGGGTCCGGGGAGCTGTTTTTT
j_gene: TRBJ2-5; d_gene: -; v_gene: TRBV3-1/TRBV3-2; abundance: once; CDR3aa: CASSQDRDSQETQYF; CDR3nt: TGTGCCAGCAGCCAAGATCGAGACAGCCAAGAGACCCAGTACTTC
j_gene: TRBJ2-1; d_gene: -; v_gene: TRBV18; abundance: once; CDR3aa: CASSPPGTLGNEQFF; CDR3nt: TGTGCCAGCTCACCACCAGGGACTCTGGGGAATGAGCAGTTCTTC
j_gene: TRBJ2-5; d_gene: TRBD1; v_gene: TRBV3-1/TRBV3-2; abundance: few; CDR3aa: CASSSGQGAPETQYF; CDR3nt: TGTGCCAGCAGCTCCGGACAGGGGGCCCCAGAGACCCAGTACTTC
j_gene: TRBJ2-7; d_gene: -; v_gene: TRBV2; abundance: -; CDR3aa: CASRATRAGSHEQYF; CDR3nt: TGTGCCAGCAGGGCGACTAGGGCGGGATCGCACGAGCAGTACTTC
j_gene: TRBJ2-2; d_gene: -; v_gene: TRBV6-2/TRBV6-3; abundance: -; CDR3aa: CASSFPMMRGLFF; CDR3nt: TGTGCCAGCAGTTTTCCGATGATGCGGGGGCTGTTTTTT
j_gene: TRBJ1-2; d_gene: TRBD1; v_gene: TRBV2; abundance: -; CDR3aa: CASKGQGAYYGYTF; CDR3nt: TGTGCCAGCAAAGGACAGGGGGCTTACTATGGCTACACCTTC
j_gene: TRBJ2-2; d_gene: TRBD1; v_gene: TRBV10-3; abundance: -; CDR3aa: CAADRGRNTGELFF; CDR3nt: TGTGCCGCAGACAGGGGCCGGAACACCGGGGAGCTGTTTTTT
j_gene: TRBJ1-4; d_gene: TRBD1; v_gene: TRBV19; abundance: -; CDR3aa: CASSSGQAYEKLFF; CDR3nt: TGTGCCAGTAGTAGTGGACAGGCCTATGAAAAACTGTTTTTT
j_gene: TRBJ1-2; d_gene: TRBD1; v_gene: TRBV28; abundance: -; CDR3aa: CASSLVSGTTGANYGYTF; CDR3nt: TGTGCCAGCAGTCTAGTTTCGGGAACCACAGGGGCTAACTATGGCTACACCTTC
j_gene: TRBJ1-2; d_gene: -; v_gene: TRBV3-1/TRBV3-2; abundance: -; CDR3aa: CASSQRDSIIYGYTF; CDR3nt: TGTGCCAGCAGCCAAAGGGACTCTATTATCTATGGCTACACCTTC
j_gene: TRBJ1-4; d_gene: -; v_gene: TRBV6-5; abundance: -; CDR3aa: CASKREATNEKLFF; CDR3nt: TGTGCCAGCAAGAGGGAGGCAACTAATGAAAAACTGTTTTTT
j_gene: TRBJ2-3; d_gene: -; v_gene: TRBV7-9; abundance: -; CDR3aa: CASSLGGGGEDTQYF; CDR3nt: TGTGCCAGCAGCTTAGGAGGGGGCGGGGAAGATACGCAGTATTTT
j_gene: TRBJ2-3; d_gene: -; v_gene: TRBV18; abundance: -; CDR3aa: CASSPPSTDTQYF; CDR3nt: TGTGCCAGCTCACCACCTTCGACAGATACGCAGTATTTT
j_gene: TRBJ1-4; d_gene: -; v_gene: TRBV3-1/TRBV3-2; abundance: -; CDR3aa: CASSPRRRAGNEKLFF; CDR3nt: TGTGCCAGCAGCCCCCGGAGGCGGGCCGGTAATGAAAAACTGTTTTTT
j_gene: TRBJ2-1; d_gene: TRBD2; v_gene: TRBV29-1; abundance: -; CDR3aa: CSVTLGTSGVSYNEQFF; CDR3nt: TGCAGCGTCACCCTGGGGACTAGCGGGGTCTCCTACAATGAGCAGTTCTTC
j_gene: TRBJ1-2; d_gene: -; v_gene: TRBV7-2; abundance: -; CDR3aa: CASSHMSGYGYTF; CDR3nt: TGTGCCAGCAGCCACATGTCGGGGTACGGCTACACCTTC
j_gene: TRBJ2-2; d_gene: -; v_gene: TRBV4-1; abundance: -; CDR3aa: CASSQDPGVFTGELFF; CDR3nt: TGCGCCAGCAGCCAAGATCCGGGGGTCTTCACCGGGGAGCTGTTTTTT
j_gene: TRBJ1-2; d_gene: TRBD1; v_gene: TRBV28; abundance: -; CDR3aa: CASSLSAQGSGYTF; CDR3nt: TGTGCCAGCAGTTTAAGCGCACAGGGGTCGGGCTACACCTTC
j_gene: TRBJ1-4; d_gene: -; v_gene: TRBV4-2; abundance: few; CDR3aa: CASSQPETIDEKLFF; CDR3nt: TGTGCCAGCAGCCAACCGGAAACTATAGATGAAAAACTGTTTTTT
j_gene: TRBJ2-2; d_gene: TRBD1; v_gene: TRBV7-3; abundance: -; CDR3aa: CASSRQTGAGELFF; CDR3nt: TGTGCCAGCAGCCGCCAGACAGGGGCCGGGGAGCTGTTTTTT
j_gene: TRBJ1-2; d_gene: -; v_gene: TRBV19; abundance: -; CDR3aa: CASSPQGTYGYTF; CDR3nt: TGTGCCAGTAGCCCACAGGGAACCTATGGCTACACCTTC
j_gene: TRBJ1-2; d_gene: -; v_gene: TRBV29-1; abundance: -; CDR3aa: CSVKAARTDYGYTF; CDR3nt: TGCAGCGTTAAGGCAGCCAGGACAGACTATGGCTACACCTTC
j_gene: TRBJ2-7; d_gene: -; v_gene: TRBV11-3; abundance: -; CDR3aa: CASSLAAGSYEQYF; CDR3nt: TGTGCCAGCAGCTTAGCCGCGGGCTCCTACGAGCAGTACTTC
j_gene: TRBJ2-7; d_gene: -; v_gene: TRBV7-9; abundance: -; CDR3aa: CASSSVLSSYEQYF; CDR3nt: TGTGCCAGCAGCTCGGTACTGAGCTCCTACGAGCAGTACTTC